The entry below describes one TCR beta chain. These data are taken from a study of blood T cell repertoires in COVID-19. For the study at large: Collection of acute and convalescent COVID-19 samples took place in the United States, Italy and Spain.

Per the germline V gene, CDR1 is SGHDN and CDR2 is FVKESK. V was cut by 3 bases and J by 3 bases, with 16 bases left in between. The CDR3 is 16 residues long. The authors' processing: Researchers report that nucleated cell counts were estimated from reference gene primer amplification. Clones were read by immunoSEQ multiplex PCR, and TCRdb kept only the in-frame ones, dropping some. V, J and clone size are taken as reported in that table, and D and trimming were inferred from the DNA itself. The sample has about 110,000 clones; about 88% are singletons. V and J are TRBV14 and TRBJ2-3, with D tentatively TRBD1 (6 bases). The source material was peripheral blood. The source of this sequence is a man aged 35 to 55 with acute or convalescent COVID-19. CDR3 in DNA: TGTGCCAGCAGCCAGATGGGGGCCACAGGTACAGATACGCAGTATTTT. Its protein is CASSQMGATGTDTQYF.